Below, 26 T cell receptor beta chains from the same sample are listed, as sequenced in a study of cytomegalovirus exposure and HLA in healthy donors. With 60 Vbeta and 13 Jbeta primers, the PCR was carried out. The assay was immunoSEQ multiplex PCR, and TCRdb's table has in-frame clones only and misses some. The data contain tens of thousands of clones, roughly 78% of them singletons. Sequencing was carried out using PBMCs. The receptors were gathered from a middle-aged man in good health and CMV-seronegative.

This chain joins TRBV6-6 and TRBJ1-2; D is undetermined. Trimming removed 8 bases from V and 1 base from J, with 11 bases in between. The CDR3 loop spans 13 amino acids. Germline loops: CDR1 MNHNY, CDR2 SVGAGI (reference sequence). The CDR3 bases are TGTGCCAGCTCCAATCGGGTTAACTATGGCTACACCTTC. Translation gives CASSNRVNYGYTF.

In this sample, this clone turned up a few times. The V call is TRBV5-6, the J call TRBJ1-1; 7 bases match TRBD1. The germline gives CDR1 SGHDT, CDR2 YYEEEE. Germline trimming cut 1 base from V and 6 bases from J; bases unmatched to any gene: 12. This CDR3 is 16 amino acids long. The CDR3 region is CASSLKATGRWAEAFF. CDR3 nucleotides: TGTGCCAGCAGCTTGAAGGCGACAGGGCGGTGGGCTGAAGCTTTCTTT.

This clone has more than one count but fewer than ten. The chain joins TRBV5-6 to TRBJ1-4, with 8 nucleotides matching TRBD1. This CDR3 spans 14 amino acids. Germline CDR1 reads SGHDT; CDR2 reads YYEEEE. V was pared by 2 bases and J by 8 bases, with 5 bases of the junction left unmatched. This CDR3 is CASSLGQGGEKLFF. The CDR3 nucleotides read TGTGCCAGCAGCTTAGGACAGGGAGGCGAAAAACTGTTTTTT. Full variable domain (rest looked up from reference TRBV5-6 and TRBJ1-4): DAGVTQSPTHLIKTRGQQVTLRCSPKSGHDTVSWYQQALGQGPQFIFQYYEEEERQRGNFPDRFSGHQFPNYSSELNVNALLLGDSALYLCASSLGQGGEKLFFGSGTQLSVL.

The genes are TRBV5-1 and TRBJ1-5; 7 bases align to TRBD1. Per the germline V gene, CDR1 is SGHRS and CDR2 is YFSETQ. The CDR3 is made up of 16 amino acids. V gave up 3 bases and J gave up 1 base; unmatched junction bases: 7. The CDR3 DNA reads TGCGCCAGCAGCTCCACAGGGGCGGGGAGCAATCAGCCCCAGCATTTT. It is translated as CASSSTGAGSNQPQHF.

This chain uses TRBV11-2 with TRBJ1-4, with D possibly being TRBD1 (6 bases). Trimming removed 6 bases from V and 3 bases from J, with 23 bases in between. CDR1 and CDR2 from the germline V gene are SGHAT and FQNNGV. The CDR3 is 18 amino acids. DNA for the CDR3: TGTGCCAGCAGTCCGGACTGGAGACAGGTTTCACCTAATGAAAAACTGTTTTTT. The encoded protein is CASSPDWRQVSPNEKLFF.

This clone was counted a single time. The CDR3 region has the DNA TGTGCCAGCACAACTAGGAGAACTGGCGAGCAGTACTTC. It specifies CASTTRRTGEQYF. The genes are TRBV2 and TRBJ2-7; TRBD2 is a possible D gene (5 bases). CDR1 and CDR2 from the germline V gene are SNHLY and FYNNEI. This CDR3 spans 13 amino acids. The V end lost 7 bases, the J end lost 6 bases, and 16 bases lay between the germline ends.

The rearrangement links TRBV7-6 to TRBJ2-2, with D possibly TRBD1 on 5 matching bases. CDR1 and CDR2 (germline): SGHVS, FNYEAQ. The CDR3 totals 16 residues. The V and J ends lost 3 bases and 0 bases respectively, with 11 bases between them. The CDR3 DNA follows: TGTGCCAGCAGCTTGTTGACAGCCACGAACACCGGGGAGCTGTTTTTT. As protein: CASSLLTATNTGELFF.

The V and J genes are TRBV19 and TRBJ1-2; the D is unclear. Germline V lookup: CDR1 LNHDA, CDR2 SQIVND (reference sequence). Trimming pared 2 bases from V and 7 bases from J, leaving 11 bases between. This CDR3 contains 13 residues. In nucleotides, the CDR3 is TGTGCCAGTAGTATAATGGAGGTTCGTGGCTACACCTTC. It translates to CASSIMEVRGYTF.

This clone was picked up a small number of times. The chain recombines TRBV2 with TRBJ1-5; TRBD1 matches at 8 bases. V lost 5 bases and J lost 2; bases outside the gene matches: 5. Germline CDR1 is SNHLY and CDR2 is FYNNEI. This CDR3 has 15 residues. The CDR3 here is CASSTQTGGNQPQHF. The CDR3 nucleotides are TGTGCCAGCAGTACCCAGACAGGGGGCAATCAGCCCCAGCATTTT.

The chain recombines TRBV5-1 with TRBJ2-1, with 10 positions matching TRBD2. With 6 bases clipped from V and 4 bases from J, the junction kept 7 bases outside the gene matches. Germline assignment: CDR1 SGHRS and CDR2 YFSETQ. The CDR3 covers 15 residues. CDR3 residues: CASINIAGGYNEQFF. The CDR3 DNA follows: TGCGCCAGCATCAATATAGCGGGAGGTTACAATGAGCAGTTCTTC.

The CDR3 is CASRGSGDTEAFF. The CDR3 DNA follows: TGTGCCAGCAGAGGGAGTGGTGACACTGAAGCTTTCTTT. The chain carries TRBV7-3 and TRBJ1-1; D is ambiguous. Germline values: CDR1 SGHTA, CDR2 FQGTGA. The germline V and J ends were trimmed by 6 bases and 3 bases, with 11 bases remaining between them. The CDR3 consists of 13 residues.

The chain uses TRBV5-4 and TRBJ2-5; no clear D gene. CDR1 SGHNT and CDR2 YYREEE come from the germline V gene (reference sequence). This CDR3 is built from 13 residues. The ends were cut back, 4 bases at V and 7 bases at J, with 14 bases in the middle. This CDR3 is CASSAEVPSTQYF. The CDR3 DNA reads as TGTGCCAGCAGCGCCGAGGTCCCTTCGACCCAGTACTTC. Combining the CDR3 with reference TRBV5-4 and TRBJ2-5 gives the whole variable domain ETGVTQSPTHLIKTRGQQVTLRCSSQSGHNTVSWYQQALGQGPQFIFQYYREEENGRGNFPPRFSGLQFPNYSSELNVNALELDDSALYLCASSAEVPSTQYFGPGTRLLVL.

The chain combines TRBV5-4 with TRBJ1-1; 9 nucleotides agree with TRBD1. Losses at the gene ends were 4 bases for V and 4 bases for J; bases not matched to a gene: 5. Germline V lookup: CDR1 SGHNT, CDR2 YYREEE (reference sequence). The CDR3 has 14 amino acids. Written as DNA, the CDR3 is TGTGCCAGCAGCATACAGGGGGCGGCCACTGAAGCTTTCTTT. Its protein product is CASSIQGAATEAFF.

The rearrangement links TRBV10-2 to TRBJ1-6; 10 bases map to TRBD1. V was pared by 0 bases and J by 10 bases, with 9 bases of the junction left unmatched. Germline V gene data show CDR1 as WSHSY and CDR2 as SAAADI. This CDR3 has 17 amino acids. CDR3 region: CASSESGGDRGRSPLHF. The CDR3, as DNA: TGCGCCAGCAGTGAGTCCGGAGGGGACAGGGGAAGATCACCCCTCCACTTT.

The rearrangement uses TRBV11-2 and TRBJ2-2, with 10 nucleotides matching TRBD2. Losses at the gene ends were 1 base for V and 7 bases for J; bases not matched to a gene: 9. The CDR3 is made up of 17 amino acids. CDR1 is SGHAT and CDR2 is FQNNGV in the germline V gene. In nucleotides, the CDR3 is TGTGCCAGCAGCTTAGGCAGGCTAGCGGGAGTTATCGGGGAGCTGTTTTTT. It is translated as CASSLGRLAGVIGELFF. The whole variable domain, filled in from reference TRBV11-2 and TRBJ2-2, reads EAGVAQSPRYKIIEKRQSVAFWCNPISGHATLYWYQQILGQGPKLLIQFQNNGVVDDSQLPKDRFSAERLKGVDSTLKIQPAKLEDSAVYLCASSLGRLAGVIGELFFGEGSRLTVL.

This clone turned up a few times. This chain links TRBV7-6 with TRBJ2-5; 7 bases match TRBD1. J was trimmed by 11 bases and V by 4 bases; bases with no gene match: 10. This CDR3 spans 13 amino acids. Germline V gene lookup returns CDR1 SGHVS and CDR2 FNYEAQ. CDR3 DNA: TGTGCCAGCAGCTCACGACAGGGCAGGGAGCAGTACTTC. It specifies CASSSRQGREQYF. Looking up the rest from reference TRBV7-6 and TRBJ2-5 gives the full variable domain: GAGVSQSPRYKVTKRGQDVALRCDPISGHVSLYWYRQALGQGPEFLTYFNYEAQQDKSGLPNDRFSAERPEGSISTLTIQRTEQRDSAMYRCASSSRQGREQYFGPGTRLLVL.

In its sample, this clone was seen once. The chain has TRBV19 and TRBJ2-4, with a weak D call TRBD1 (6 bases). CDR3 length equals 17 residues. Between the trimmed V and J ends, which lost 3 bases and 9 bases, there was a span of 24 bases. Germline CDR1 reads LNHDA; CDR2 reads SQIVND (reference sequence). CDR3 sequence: CASSIGSRAGVNGIQYF. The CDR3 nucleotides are TGTGCCAGTAGTATTGGGTCCCGGGCAGGGGTAAATGGCATTCAGTACTTC.

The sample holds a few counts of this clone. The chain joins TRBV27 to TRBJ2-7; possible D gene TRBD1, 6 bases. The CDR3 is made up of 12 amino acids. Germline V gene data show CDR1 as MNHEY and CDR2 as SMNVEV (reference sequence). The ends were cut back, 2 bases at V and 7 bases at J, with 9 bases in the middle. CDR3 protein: CASSLTGREQYF. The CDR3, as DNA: TGTGCCAGCAGTTTAACAGGGCGGGAGCAGTACTTC.

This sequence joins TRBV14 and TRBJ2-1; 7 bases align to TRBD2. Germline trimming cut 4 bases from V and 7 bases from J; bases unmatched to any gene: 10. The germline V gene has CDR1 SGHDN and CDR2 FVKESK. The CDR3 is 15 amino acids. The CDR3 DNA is TGTGCCAGCAGCCCACGGGGAGGGCCAAGGAATGAGCAGTTCTTC. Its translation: CASSPRGGPRNEQFF.

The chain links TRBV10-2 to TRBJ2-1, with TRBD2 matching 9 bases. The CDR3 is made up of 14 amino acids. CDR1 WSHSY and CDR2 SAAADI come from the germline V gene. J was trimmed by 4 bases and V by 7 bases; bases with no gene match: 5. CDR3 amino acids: CASKASGTYNEQFF. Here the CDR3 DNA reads TGCGCCAGCAAGGCTAGCGGGACTTACAATGAGCAGTTCTTC.

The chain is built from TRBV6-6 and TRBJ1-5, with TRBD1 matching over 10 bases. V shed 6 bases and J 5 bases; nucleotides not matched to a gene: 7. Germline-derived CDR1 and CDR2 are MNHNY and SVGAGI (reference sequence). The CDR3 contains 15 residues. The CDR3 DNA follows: TGTGCCAGCAGGATCGCCGGGACAGGGGATCAGCCCCAGCATTTT. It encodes CASRIAGTGDQPQHF.

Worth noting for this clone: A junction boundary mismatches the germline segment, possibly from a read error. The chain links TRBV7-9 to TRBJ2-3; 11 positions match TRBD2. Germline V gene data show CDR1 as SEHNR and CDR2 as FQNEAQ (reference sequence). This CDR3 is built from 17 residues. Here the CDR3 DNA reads TGTTCCAGCGACTTTCGTAGCGGGGGGGCTCCCACAGATACGCAGTATTTT. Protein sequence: CSSDFRSGGAPTDTQYF. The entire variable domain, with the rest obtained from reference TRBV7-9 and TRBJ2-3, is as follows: DTGVSQNPRHKITKRGQNVTFRCDPISEHNRLYWYRQTLGQGPEFLTYFQNEAQLEKSRLLSDRFSAERPKGSFSTLEIQRTEQGDSAMYLCSSDFRSGGAPTDTQYFGPGTRLTVL.

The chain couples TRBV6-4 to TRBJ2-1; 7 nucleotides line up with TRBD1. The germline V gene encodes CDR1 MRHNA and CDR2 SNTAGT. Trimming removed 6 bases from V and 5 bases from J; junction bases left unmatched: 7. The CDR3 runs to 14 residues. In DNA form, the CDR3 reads TGTGCCAGCAGACCCGGGACAGATAACAATGAGCAGTTCTTC. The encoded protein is CASRPGTDNNEQFF.

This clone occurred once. CDR3: CAISPGGGGNTEAFF. The CDR3 nucleotides are TGTGCCATCAGTCCGGGGGGGGGCGGGAACACTGAAGCTTTCTTT. The chain carries TRBV10-3 and TRBJ1-1; the D gene is possibly TRBD1 (6 bases). The CDR3 has 15 residues. Trimming took 5 bases from V and 1 from J, leaving 14 bases between them. Germline-derived CDR1 and CDR2 are ENHRY and SYGVKD.

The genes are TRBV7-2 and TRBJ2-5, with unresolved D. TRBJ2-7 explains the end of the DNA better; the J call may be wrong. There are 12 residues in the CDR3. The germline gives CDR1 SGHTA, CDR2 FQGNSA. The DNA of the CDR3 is TGTGCCAGCAGTTCGACTCGGTACGAGCAGTACTTC. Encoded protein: CASSSTRYEQYF.

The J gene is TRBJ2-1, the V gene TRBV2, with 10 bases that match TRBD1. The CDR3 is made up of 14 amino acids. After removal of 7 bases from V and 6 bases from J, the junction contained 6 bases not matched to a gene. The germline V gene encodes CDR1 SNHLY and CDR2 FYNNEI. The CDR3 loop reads CASNPGQGPNEQFF. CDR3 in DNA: TGTGCCAGCAATCCGGGACAGGGGCCCAATGAGCAGTTCTTC.